The 3 T cell receptor beta chains reported below all come from one sample, sequenced in a study of response to subunit inactivated influenza vaccine. TCRdb re-analysed the RT-PCR reads in MiXCR, keeping a single row per CDR3 protein. The sample consists of fewer than 800,000 distinct CDR3 sequences, 15% to 19% of them appearing once. The material was PBMCs from blood, obtained 11 to 12 days after vaccination. The receptors come from a man in his fifties who received an inactivated influenza vaccine.

The J gene is TRBJ2-2, the V gene TRBV12-3 or TRBV12-4; tentative D call: TRBD2 (6 bases). The length of the CDR3 is 16 residues. The germline V and J ends were trimmed by 3 bases and 5 bases, with 16 bases remaining between them. This CDR3 is CASSFSAGPTTGELFF. The CDR3 nucleotides read TGTGCCAGCAGTTTTTCGGCGGGACCCACGACCGGGGAGCTGTTTTTT.

This clonotype was observed a few times. Here the CDR3 reads CASSRTGGTNEKLFF. The CDR3 nucleotides read TGCGCCAGCAGTCGGACAGGGGGCACTAATGAAAAACTGTTTTTT. V is TRBV4-1 and J is TRBJ1-4, with 11 nucleotides matching TRBD1. The CDR3 loop spans 15 amino acids. Germline CDR1 and CDR2: MGHRA and YSYEKL. V trimming: 6 bases; J trimming: 2 bases; junction bases outside the gene matches: 2.

V usage is TRBV5-6 and J usage is TRBJ2-3; 7 bases are shared with TRBD2. In germline, CDR1 is SGHDT, CDR2 YYEEEE. There are 16 residues in the CDR3. V gave up 1 base and J gave up 3 bases; unmatched junction bases: 8. The CDR3 sequence: CASSLKAGYWTDTQYF. Here the CDR3 DNA reads TGTGCCAGCAGCTTGAAAGCGGGGTATTGGACAGATACGCAGTATTTT.